This TCR beta chain was retrieved from a study of CD8+ T cells in alopecia areata. Background on the study: Tofacitinib was taken orally by treated patients, and the dose was 5 to 10 mg twice daily. Study-wide points: An increase in clonality over normal scalp was evident in lesional scalp, especially alopecia totalis/universalis.

Treatment described: oral pan-JAK inhibitor, 5-10 mg twice daily. Concerning this clone: Its antigen is unknown.

CDR1 SGHRS and CDR2 YFSETQ come from the germline V gene. The CDR3 is 15 residues long. V was pared by 4 bases and J by 3 bases, with 9 bases of the junction left unmatched. RNA was extracted and reverse transcribed into cDNA as the sequencing template. Here immunoSEQ multiplex PCR was the method, and the copy in TCRdb shows in-frame clones only, minus some. The repertoire holds fewer than 250,000 clones, with around two fifths as singletons. This sequence joins TRBV5-1 and TRBJ1-2, with 7 bases that match TRBD1. This TCR was sampled from a human donor with alopecia areata. The sample in question was CD4+ T cells sorted from blood, obtained at roughly week 30, from a patient treated with tofacitinib. Here the CDR3 DNA reads TGCGCCAGCAGCCGACCCGAAACAGGGGACTATGGCTACACCTTC. Its protein product is CASSRPETGDYGYTF.